These 23 T cell receptor beta chains were sequenced from one sample in a study of beta chain features in type 1 diabetes. Study findings and constraints: Patients with Type 1 diabetes showed moderately but significantly shorter TCRB CDR3s in all four CD4+ subsets.

Their target antigens are unknown. The authors reverse transcribed all of the isolated RNA, so sequencing captured expressed TCRB transcripts. Repertoires were generated with immunoSEQ multiplex PCR, while TCRdb's copy carries only in-frame clones and drops some. Of about 160,000 clones listed, 8% to 8.5% are singletons. Sample: central memory CD4+ T cells from blood. Every receptor here comes from a woman aged 18-29 years with type 1 diabetes.

This chain joins TRBV6-5 and TRBJ2-1; D is unclear. The CDR3 loop spans 15 amino acids. Trimming took off 6 bases at V and 0 bases at J, with 12 bases between the two ends. Germline values: CDR1 MNHEY, CDR2 SVGAGI. Written as DNA, the CDR3 is TGTGCCAGCAGGGCTACAGTGAACTCCTACAATGAGCAGTTCTTC. Translating gives CASRATVNSYNEQFF.

V gene TRBV11-2 combines with J gene TRBJ2-7; unclear D gene. Trimming left V 2 bases short and J 3 bases short, with 8 bases between. Germline V lookup: CDR1 SGHAT, CDR2 FQNNGV. This CDR3 contains 13 residues. The CDR3 sequence: CASSLFQYYEQYF. The CDR3 coding sequence is TGTGCCAGCAGCTTATTCCAGTACTACGAGCAGTACTTC.

This chain uses TRBV5-1 with TRBJ2-3, with a tentative D call TRBD2 (6 bases). The CDR3 runs to 14 residues. Trimming removed 0 bases from V and 6 bases from J, with 11 bases in between. Germline V gene lookup returns CDR1 SGHRS and CDR2 YFSETQ. CDR3 amino acids: CASSLEGRSDTQYF. CDR3 DNA: TGCGCCAGCAGCTTGGAGGGGAGGTCCGATACGCAGTATTTT.

This clone was seen more than once but under ten times. This chain connects TRBV5-1 to TRBJ1-4; D not certain. V lost 4 bases, J lost 0 bases, and 10 bases lay in between. The V gene's germline CDR1 is SGHRS and CDR2 YFSETQ. The CDR3 has 15 residues. The CDR3, as DNA: TGCGCCAGCAGCGTGGACGGTGCAACTAATGAAAAACTGTTTTTT. This gives the protein CASSVDGATNEKLFF.

The gene calls are TRBV4-3 and TRBJ2-1, with D perhaps TRBD1 (7 bases). The CDR3 has 14 amino acids. Germline lookup yields CDR1 LGHNA and CDR2 YSLEER. Trimming removed 0 bases from V and 7 bases from J, with 10 bases in between. The chain's CDR3 is CASSQEPGGNEQFF. The CDR3 coding sequence is TGCGCCAGCAGCCAAGAGCCAGGGGGGAATGAGCAGTTCTTC.

The V call is TRBV6-5, the J call TRBJ1-1; TRBD1 might be the D (6 bases). The CDR3 has 14 residues. Germline V CDR1 and CDR2: MNHEY, SVGAGI. Trimming took 7 bases from V and 2 from J, leaving 14 bases between them. The CDR3 nucleotides are TGTGCCAGCAAATCACAGGGAAGAAACACTGAAGCTTTCTTT. As protein: CASKSQGRNTEAFF.

The chain links TRBV14 to TRBJ2-3; TRBD2 is a possible D gene (5 bases). The CDR3 runs 16 residues. Germline assignment: CDR1 SGHDN and CDR2 FVKESK. The V end lost 1 base, the J end lost 5 bases, and 16 bases lay between the germline ends. The CDR3 DNA follows: TGTGCCAGCAGCCAAGGCGCCCTAGCCTTCGTAGATACGCAGTATTTT. Amino acids: CASSQGALAFVDTQYF.

This chain uses TRBV9 with TRBJ2-5; 9 bases agree with TRBD2. CDR1 SGDLS and CDR2 YYNGEE come from the germline V gene. V gave up 3 bases and J gave up 3 bases; unmatched junction bases: 0. The CDR3 runs to 13 residues. The CDR3 is CASSGLAEETQYF. CDR3 in DNA: TGTGCCAGCAGCGGACTAGCGGAAGAGACCCAGTACTTC.

This clone has at least ten counts. The chain recombines TRBV14 with TRBJ2-7; D is perhaps TRBD1 (6 bases). With 2 bases removed from V and 0 bases from J, the gap between germline ends came to 11 bases. Germline V CDR1 and CDR2: SGHDN, FVKESK. The CDR3 extends over 15 amino acids. As DNA, the CDR3 is TGTGCCAGCAGCCAACGACAGGCTCTCTCCTACGAGCAGTACTTC. This codes for CASSQRQALSYEQYF.

The genes are TRBV9 and TRBJ2-1; TRBD2 is a possible D gene (5 bases). The CDR3 is 13 residues long. Per germline, CDR1 SGDLS and CDR2 YYNGEE. Trimming stripped 4 bases from V and 9 bases from J, with 14 bases between. As DNA, the CDR3 is TGTGCCAGCAGCCTGGCTAGCCTCGGTGAGCAGTTCTTC. Translated, it gives CASSLASLGEQFF.

This clone was detected only a few times. This chain uses TRBV4-3 with TRBJ2-6; D is unclear. Deletions cut 0 bases from V and 2 bases from J, with 5 bases between. Germline values: CDR1 LGHNA, CDR2 YSLEER. CDR3 length: 15 residues. The CDR3, as DNA: TGCGCCAGCAGCCAAGATGCGGCTGGGGCCAACGTCCTGACTTTC. Translation gives CASSQDAAGANVLTF.

This clone turned up a few times. The rearrangement uses TRBV28 and TRBJ2-1; 12 positions match TRBD2. V lost 7 bases and J lost 8; bases outside the gene matches: 12. Germline V lookup: CDR1 MDHEN, CDR2 SYDVKM. The CDR3 runs to 16 residues. The CDR3 sequence: CASTLPGTSGSDEQFF. The CDR3 DNA reads as TGTGCCAGCACTCTGCCCGGGACTAGCGGGTCTGATGAGCAGTTCTTC.

This clone was counted between two and nine times. The chain uses TRBV7-6 and TRBJ2-2; 8 bases are shared with TRBD1. There are 14 residues in the CDR3. The V segment lost 7 bases and the J segment 8 bases; nucleotides outside the gene matches: 9. CDR1 and CDR2 (germline): SGHVS, FNYEAQ. CDR3 sequence reads: CASKRQGTVGELFF. As DNA, the CDR3 is TGTGCCAGCAAGAGACAGGGGACGGTTGGGGAGCTGTTTTTT.

The rearrangement joins TRBV4-3 to TRBJ2-7, with 8 positions matching TRBD1. Germline V gene lookup returns CDR1 LGHNA and CDR2 YSLEER. V dropped 5 bases and J dropped 1; count of bases not matched to a gene: 10. CDR3 length equals 16 residues. In DNA form, the CDR3 reads TGCGCCAGCAGCTGGGAAGGAGGGACAGGATCCTACGAGCAGTACTTC. It yields the protein CASSWEGGTGSYEQYF.

The sample holds many counts of this clone. V and J are TRBV29-1 and TRBJ2-6, with D maybe TRBD1 (6 bases). Germline lookup yields CDR1 SQVTM and CDR2 ANQGSEA. Trimming removed 4 bases at V and 0 bases at J, with 16 bases between. CDR3 size: 17 residues. The CDR3 region is CSVVGDNSRSGANVLTF. The CDR3 coding sequence is TGCAGCGTTGTGGGGGACAACTCCCGCTCTGGGGCCAACGTCCTGACTTTC. The entire variable domain, with the rest obtained from reference TRBV29-1 and TRBJ2-6, is as follows: SAVISQKPSRDICQRGTSLTIQCQVDSQVTMMFWYRQQPGQSLTLIATANQGSEATYESGFVIDKFPISRPNLTFSTLTVSNMSPEDSSIYLCSVVGDNSRSGANVLTFGAGSRLTVL.

This rearrangement joins TRBV4-2 to TRBJ2-7; 7 positions match TRBD2. This CDR3 spans 14 amino acids. Germline CDR1 and CDR2: LGHNA and YNFKEQ. After removal of 3 bases from V and 2 bases from J, the junction contained 4 bases not matched to a gene. The CDR3 spells CASSHSGLTYEQYF. The CDR3 nucleotides read TGTGCCAGCAGCCATTCGGGACTAACCTACGAGCAGTACTTC.

The rearrangement uses TRBV29-1 and TRBJ2-3; 9 bases agree with TRBD2. Germline values: CDR1 SQVTM, CDR2 ANQGSEA. V was clipped by 5 bases and J by 3 bases; unmatched bases: 6. CDR3 size: 14 residues. CDR3 amino acids: CSVSGGSGTDTQYF. For the CDR3, the DNA is TGCAGCGTTAGCGGGGGGAGTGGGACAGATACGCAGTATTTT.

The gene calls are TRBV7-6 and TRBJ1-2; a weak D match, TRBD1 (6 bases). Trimming pared 1 base from V and 1 base from J, leaving 13 bases between. The V gene's germline CDR1 is SGHVS and CDR2 FNYEAQ. The CDR3 has 16 residues. CDR3 region: CASSLGNRVDNYGYTF. As DNA, the CDR3 is TGTGCCAGCAGCTTAGGAAACAGGGTCGATAACTATGGCTACACCTTC.

The table lists this clone with a few counts. The chain combines TRBV4-2 with TRBJ2-4, with a tentative D call TRBD2 (6 bases). Germline CDR1 and CDR2: LGHNA and YNFKEQ. The CDR3 is 15 amino acids. The V end lost 1 base, the J end lost 8 bases, and 15 bases lay between the germline ends. CDR3 residues: CASSQGREAGHIQYF. The CDR3 DNA reads as TGTGCCAGCAGCCAAGGTCGCGAGGCGGGGCACATTCAGTACTTC.

This clone was recorded a few times. The V call is TRBV27, the J call TRBJ1-4, with a weak D call TRBD1 (6 bases). Germline V gives CDR1 MNHEY, CDR2 SMNVEV (reference sequence). The CDR3 consists of 15 residues. The V end lost 6 bases, the J end lost 0 bases, and 11 bases lay between the germline ends. For the CDR3, the DNA is TGTGCCAGCAGGACCGGGACACCAACTAATGAAAAACTGTTTTTT. It codes for CASRTGTPTNEKLFF.

The chain links TRBV5-1 to TRBJ2-5, with D possibly TRBD2 on 6 matching bases. V lost 10 bases, J lost 5 bases, and 18 bases lay in between. CDR1 and CDR2 from the germline V gene are SGHRS and YFSETQ. This CDR3 spans 13 amino acids. As DNA, the CDR3 is TGCGCCGCCAGCGCAGGAGGGTCGGAGACCCAGTACTTC. It encodes CAASAGGSETQYF.

The gene calls are TRBV7-8 and TRBJ2-3; TRBD1 matches 7 bases. In germline, CDR1 is SGHVS, CDR2 FQNEAQ. The CDR3 covers 15 residues. V trimming: 6 bases; J trimming: 0 bases; junction bases outside the gene matches: 6. CDR3 amino acids: CASRSWDRSTDTQYF. CDR3 nucleotides: TGTGCCAGCAGGTCATGGGACAGAAGCACAGATACGCAGTATTTT.

This clone was seen a handful of times. The chain uses TRBV6-6 and TRBJ1-3; no definite D call. The CDR3 is 14 residues long. Trimming pared 3 bases from V and 3 bases from J, leaving 9 bases between. Germline CDR1 and CDR2: MNHNY and SVGAGI (reference sequence). CDR3 residues: CASSYGERGNTIYF. In DNA, the CDR3 is TGTGCCAGCAGTTATGGGGAGCGTGGAAACACCATATATTTT.